These 24 T cell receptor beta chains were all obtained from the same sample, sequenced in a study of blood T cell repertoires in COVID-19. The assay was immunoSEQ multiplex PCR, and TCRdb's table has in-frame clones only and misses some. The sample gives fewer than 35,000 clones, 80% to 90% of which show up once; 25% to 30% is in the top ten. The sample consisted of peripheral blood. The receptors come from an elderly man with acute or convalescent COVID-19.

The rearrangement links TRBV7-2 to TRBJ1-1; 8 bases are shared with TRBD1. Germline values: CDR1 SGHTA, CDR2 FQGNSA. Trimming took 4 bases from V and 9 from J; bases not matched to a gene: 7. The CDR3 is 13 residues long. The CDR3 nucleotides are TGTGCCAGCAGCTCGGACAGGGCCCTTCAAGCTTTCTTT. It is translated as CASSSDRALQAFF.

V is TRBV5-1 and J is TRBJ2-2; maybe TRBD1 (6 bases). The CDR3 length is 15 residues. V was pared by 2 bases and J by 1 base, with 9 bases between. Germline CDR1 is SGHRS and CDR2 is YFSETQ. In DNA form, the CDR3 reads TGCGCCAGCAGCTTCGACAGGAGGAACACCGGGGAGCTGTTTTTT. This gives the protein CASSFDRRNTGELFF. The full variable domain, rest sourced from reference TRBV5-1 and TRBJ2-2, is KAGVTQTPRYLIKTRGQQVTLSCSPISGHRSVSWYQQTPGQGLQFLFEYFSETQRNKGNFPGRFSGRQFSNSRSEMNVSTLELGDSALYLCASSFDRRNTGELFFGEGSRLTVL.

The V call is TRBV6-5, the J call TRBJ1-2; TRBD1 might be the D (6 bases). The germline V gene encodes CDR1 MNHEY and CDR2 SVGAGI. Deletions cut 7 bases from V and 6 bases from J, with 18 bases between. The CDR3 is 14 amino acids. The CDR3: CASTRGYTENGYTF. CDR3 bases: TGTGCCAGCACTAGGGGGTATACTGAGAATGGCTACACCTTC.

The chain employs TRBV27 and TRBJ1-2; the match to TRBD1 covers 8 bases. This CDR3 spans 17 amino acids. V lost 0 bases, J lost 8 bases, and 14 bases stayed unmatched. Germline values: CDR1 MNHEY, CDR2 SMNVEV (reference sequence). The CDR3 DNA is TGTGCCAGCAGTTTATCGAGGGACAGGTCCTTGTCGAGCGGCTACACCTTC. It codes for CASSLSRDRSLSSGYTF.

The genes are TRBV2 and TRBJ2-7; the D gene is possibly TRBD2 (5 bases). CDR1 SNHLY and CDR2 FYNNEI come from the germline V gene. The V gene lost 4 bases and the J gene lost 12 bases, with 13 bases spanning the gap. CDR3 length equals 11 residues. The CDR3 sequence: CASSVSASPYF. DNA of the CDR3: TGTGCCAGCAGTGTGTCGGCTAGCCCGTACTTC.

The chain combines TRBV3-1 (or the pseudogene TRBV3-2) with TRBJ2-1; a weak D match, TRBD1 (6 bases). Germline CDR1 LGHDT, CDR2 YNNKEL (reference sequence). This CDR3 contains 12 residues. V was cut by 1 base and J by 10 bases, with 8 bases left in between. In DNA form, the CDR3 reads TGTGCCAGCAGCCAAGGAGGACAGGAGCAGTTCTTC. Its translation is CASSQGGQEQFF.

This clone has only a few counts. The genes are TRBV19 and TRBJ1-5; the D gene is possibly TRBD1 (5 bases). The CDR3 spans 14 residues. V was clipped by 4 bases and J by 7 bases, with 14 bases between them. Germline CDR1 and CDR2: LNHDA and SQIVND (reference sequence). Here the CDR3 DNA reads TGTGCCAGTAGTACGGGTCCGGGGGAGCAGCCCCAGCATTTT. It codes for CASSTGPGEQPQHF.

This chain links TRBV6-2 or TRBV6-3 with TRBJ2-7; 8 positions match TRBD2. V dropped 6 bases and J dropped 5; count of bases not matched to a gene: 18. Germline CDR1 reads MNHEY; CDR2 reads SVGEGT. The CDR3 runs to 17 residues. The CDR3 here is CASSPFFMSGRRHEQYF. CDR3 DNA sequence: TGTGCCAGCAGCCCTTTTTTTATGAGCGGGAGACGACACGAGCAGTACTTC.

The chain employs TRBV5-1 and TRBJ2-2; 8 nucleotides align to TRBD2. The CDR3 spans 17 residues. V lost 4 bases, J lost 6 bases, and 14 bases stayed unmatched. The V gene's germline CDR1 is SGHRS and CDR2 YFSETQ. CDR3: CASSAPRGAGGSGELFF. In nucleotides, the CDR3 is TGCGCCAGCAGCGCACCGCGCGGGGCGGGAGGATCCGGGGAGCTGTTTTTT.

The rearrangement joins TRBV30 to TRBJ2-1, with a possible D match to TRBD2 (6 bases). The CDR3 length is 14 residues. Between the trimmed V and J ends, which lost 0 bases and 5 bases, there was a span of 11 bases. Germline assignment: CDR1 GTSNPN and CDR2 SVGIG (reference sequence). The CDR3 bases are TGTGCCTGGAGTGTACCCAGCGGGCACAATGAGCAGTTCTTC. Amino acids: CAWSVPSGHNEQFF.

A single count supports this clone. The chain joins TRBV19 to TRBJ1-2; 10 bases align to TRBD1. Germline CDR1 is LNHDA and CDR2 is SQIVND (reference sequence). Unmatched junction bases numbered 9, after V lost 6 bases and J lost 8 bases. The CDR3 has 14 amino acids. The CDR3 DNA reads as TGTGCCAGTAGGACCGACAGGGGGCTTGGCGGCTACACCTTC. This encodes CASRTDRGLGGYTF.

The V and J genes are TRBV5-5 and TRBJ2-2; D gene unclear. V was pared by 2 bases and J by 4 bases, with 12 bases between. The CDR3 runs to 15 residues. Germline V gene data show CDR1 as SGHKS and CDR2 as YYEKEE (reference sequence). CDR3 nucleotide sequence: TGTGCCAGCAGCTTTAACCCCCCAGGCACCGGGGAGCTGTTTTTT. It translates to CASSFNPPGTGELFF.

The rearrangement uses TRBV3-1 (or the pseudogene TRBV3-2) and TRBJ1-2; 8 bases map to TRBD1. The J segment lost 5 bases and the V segment lost 5 bases, leaving 13 bases of the junction unmatched. The germline V gene encodes CDR1 LGHDT and CDR2 YNNKEL (reference sequence). The length of the CDR3 is 16 residues. CDR3 in amino acids: CASSIRQGSTRYGYTF. For the CDR3, the DNA is TGTGCCAGCAGCATTCGACAGGGGAGTACCCGATATGGCTACACCTTC.

This clone was seen only once. This rearrangement joins TRBV10-3 to TRBJ2-4, with TRBD2 identical over 11 bases. V trimming: 6 bases; J trimming: 2 bases; junction bases outside the gene matches: 6. This CDR3 is 16 amino acids long. Germline CDR1 reads ENHRY; CDR2 reads SYGVKD. This CDR3 is CAISPGTSGPKNIQYF. CDR3 nucleotides: TGTGCCATCAGCCCCGGGACTAGCGGACCCAAAAACATTCAGTACTTC.

The chain carries TRBV5-1 and TRBJ2-4; TRBD1 aligns across 10 bases. J was trimmed by 9 bases and V by 4 bases; bases with no gene match: 10. Germline V gene sequence: CDR1 SGHRS, CDR2 YFSETQ. This CDR3 is 15 amino acids long. CDR3: CASSISGTGVGIQYF. CDR3 DNA sequence: TGCGCCAGCAGCATTTCCGGGACAGGGGTGGGCATTCAGTACTTC.

This chain uses TRBV7-9 with TRBJ2-3; a weak D match, TRBD2 (5 bases). CDR3 size: 13 residues. V lost 5 bases and J lost 4, with 10 bases in between. Germline CDR1 SEHNR, CDR2 FQNEAQ (reference sequence). CDR3 DNA sequence: TGTGCCAGCAGCCTCCACGGGGCAGATACGCAGTATTTT. Translating it yields CASSLHGADTQYF.

This clone was found a few times. DNA for the CDR3: TGTGCCACCAGCAGAGGCAGGGACTCTGGAAACACCATATATTTT. Translation: CATSRGRDSGNTIYF. V and J are TRBV15 and TRBJ1-3; D perhaps matches TRBD1 (5 bases). Germline assignment: CDR1 LNHNV and CDR2 YYDKDF (reference sequence). Trimming removed 1 base at V and 0 bases at J, with 7 bases between. CDR3 length: 15 residues.

V usage is TRBV5-1 and J usage is TRBJ2-7; possibly TRBD1 for D (5 bases). CDR1 SGHRS and CDR2 YFSETQ come from the germline V gene. CDR3 size: 13 residues. V dropped 0 bases and J dropped 7 bases, with 11 bases sitting between them. DNA for the CDR3: TGCGCCAGCAGCTTGGCAGGGTCCAGGGAGCAGTACTTC. Translated: CASSLAGSREQYF.

J is TRBJ2-4 and V is TRBV16; 9 nucleotides agree with TRBD1. The CDR3 spans 15 residues. V trimming: 2 bases; J trimming: 7 bases; junction bases outside the gene matches: 6. Looked up from germline, CDR1 is KGHSY and CDR2 is FQNENV. The CDR3 region is CASSQEGTGRNIQYF. For the CDR3, the DNA is TGTGCCAGCAGCCAAGAGGGGACAGGGAGGAACATTCAGTACTTC.

The rearrangement uses TRBV6-5 and TRBJ2-1; TRBD2 matches at 7 bases. The trim removed 10 bases at V and 4 bases at J, leaving 7 bases unmatched. Germline V lookup: CDR1 MNHEY, CDR2 SVGAGI. This CDR3 is built from 13 residues. The CDR3 DNA is TGTGCCACCACTGGCGGGGGTTACAATGAGCAGTTCTTC. Protein product: CATTGGGYNEQFF.

The chain joins TRBV11-3 to TRBJ2-2, with D possibly being TRBD2 (6 bases). Germline V gene lookup returns CDR1 SGHNT and CDR2 YENEEA. V lost 1 base to trimming and J lost 3 bases, with 9 bases between them. CDR3 size: 15 residues. The DNA for the CDR3 is TGTGCCAGCAGCTTAGGGGGGGACGACACCGGGGAGCTGTTTTTT. It yields the protein CASSLGGDDTGELFF.

The chain is built from TRBV2 and TRBJ2-1; D not certain. V was clipped by 3 bases and J by 4 bases, with 10 bases between them. The CDR3 runs 14 residues. Germline values: CDR1 SNHLY, CDR2 FYNNEI. CDR3 in amino acids: CASSDQNRYNEQFF. The CDR3 DNA follows: TGTGCCAGCAGTGATCAGAATCGATACAATGAGCAGTTCTTC.

The chain employs TRBV14 and TRBJ2-3; 13 nucleotides agree with TRBD2. The germline CDR1 and CDR2 sequences are SGHDN and FVKESK. V was pared by 4 bases and J by 1 base, with 14 bases of the junction left unmatched. The CDR3 consists of 20 residues. In DNA form, the CDR3 reads TGTGCCAGCAGCCGAAGACTAGCGGGAGGTCCGGGGGCTGGCACAGATACGCAGTATTTT. Protein sequence: CASSRRLAGGPGAGTDTQYF.

This clone appeared once. The rearrangement uses TRBV3-1 (or the pseudogene TRBV3-2) and TRBJ2-1; D uncertain. V shed 2 bases and J shed 4 bases, with 12 bases lying between them. This CDR3 is 15 amino acids long. Germline V gene lookup returns CDR1 LGHDT and CDR2 YNNKEL (reference sequence). CDR3 sequence: CASSQSSGWYNEQFF. DNA for the CDR3: TGTGCCAGCAGCCAATCGTCAGGCTGGTACAATGAGCAGTTCTTC.